This T cell receptor (beta chain) was recovered during a study of cytomegalovirus exposure and HLA in healthy donors. Overall study findings and caveats: In a later analysis, the majority of CMV-associated beta chains seemingly showed HLA restriction. TCR beta chain V- and J-gene trimming was linked, in a later analysis, to a missense variant in DCLRE1C. An assumption of roughly uniform sequencing depth across donors underlay the presence/absence analyses.

The CDR3 is 17 amino acids. The V and J ends lost 3 bases and 2 bases respectively, with 18 bases between them. Germline values: CDR1 SGDLS, CDR2 YYNGEE. As to this clone: Its target is not known.

Primers for the PCR totalled 60 Vbeta and 13 Jbeta. Original processing notes: Roughly 11 million shared chains were among tens of millions of unique TCR beta chains counted in a later analysis. The data were produced by immunoSEQ multiplex PCR, yet TCRdb's version contains in-frame clones alone and is incomplete. D and trimming were read from the DNA, whereas the V and J calls and clone size are those reported in that table. The sample lists about 190,000 clones, approximately 84% seen once, with approximately 3.8% in the top ten. The rearrangement links TRBV9 to TRBJ2-1; tentative D call: TRBD2 (7 bases). The clonotype comes from a man in his forties or fifties in good health and CMV-seronegative. Sequencing was performed on PBMCs. CDR3 DNA sequence: TGTGCCAGCAGCGCGCCCCCGGGGGGCCCCCCCTACAATGAGCAGTTCTTC. This codes for CASSAPPGGPPYNEQFF.